Shown below are 29 T cell receptor beta chains from a single sample sequenced in a study of multiple sclerosis patients with progressive multifocal leukoencephalopathy. TCRdb's table, derived via immunoSEQ multiplex PCR, lists solely in-frame clones and lacks some. The table has 25,000 to 35,000 clones, 88% seen once; the top ten hold around 0.96%. The time point: before natalizumab initiation. Material: PBMCs. The receptors derive from a human donor with multiple sclerosis.

This chain connects TRBV19 to TRBJ1-1; D gene uncertain. The CDR3 length is 15 residues. Germline assignment: CDR1 LNHDA and CDR2 SQIVND (reference sequence). Trimming removed 0 bases from V and 1 base from J, with 9 bases in between. Here the CDR3 DNA reads TGTGCCAGTAGTATAGATTCGGGCCCGAACACTGAAGCTTTCTTT. It translates to CASSIDSGPNTEAFF.

This sequence joins TRBV30 and TRBJ1-6, with 9 bases matching TRBD1. The J segment lost 6 bases and the V segment lost 0 bases, leaving 3 bases of the junction unmatched. CDR3 size: 15 residues. From germline, CDR1 is GTSNPN and CDR2 SVGIG (reference sequence). The CDR3 DNA reads TGTGCCTGGAGTGTTCGGGACAGGGTTAATTCACCCCTCCACTTT. Encoded protein: CAWSVRDRVNSPLHF.

The V and J genes are TRBV30 and TRBJ1-2; possibly TRBD1 for D (5 bases). Germline CDR1 GTSNPN, CDR2 SVGIG (reference sequence). The CDR3 runs 18 residues. V was pared by 4 bases and J by 5 bases, with 29 bases between. CDR3 coding DNA: TGTGCCTGGACTGACTCAGGGACGGAATTACCCGAGCGGTATGGCTACACCTTC. This encodes CAWTDSGTELPERYGYTF. The full variable domain, completed using reference TRBV30 and TRBJ1-2, is SQTIHQWPATLVQPVGSPLSLECTVEGTSNPNLYWYRQAAGRGLQLLFYSVGIGQISSEVPQNLSASRPQDRQFILSSKKLLLSDSGFYLCAWTDSGTELPERYGYTFGSGTRLTVV.

This chain connects TRBV18 to TRBJ2-7, with 9 bases lining up with TRBD1. Germline loops: CDR1 KGHSH, CDR2 LQKENI. This CDR3 is built from 15 residues. Trimming removed 6 bases from V and 0 bases from J; junction bases left unmatched: 6. CDR3 in DNA: TGTGCCAGCTCGGGACAGGGAAGGGGCTCCTACGAGCAGTACTTC. This encodes CASSGQGRGSYEQYF.

The chain recombines TRBV7-2 with TRBJ1-6; a possible D gene is TRBD1 (6 bases). V was cut by 5 bases and J by 7 bases, with 15 bases left in between. Germline-derived CDR1 and CDR2 are SGHTA and FQGNSA. CDR3 length: 15 amino acids. The CDR3 coding sequence is TGTGCCAGCAGCCCAGTTCAGGGGAACAATTCACCCCTCCACTTT. Amino acid sequence: CASSPVQGNNSPLHF.

The rearrangement uses TRBV7-5 and TRBJ1-2. TRBV7-5 is labeled a pseudogene. The CDR3 runs to 15 residues. The CDR3 DNA follows: TGTGCCAGAAGCCCTAGACGCCCGGAGGGCTATGGCTACACCTTC. Translation gives CARSPRRPEGYGYTF.

This chain joins TRBV5-1 and TRBJ2-2; D perhaps matches TRBD2 (6 bases). The V gene's germline CDR1 is SGHRS and CDR2 YFSETQ. V dropped 0 bases and J dropped 9 bases, with 15 bases sitting between them. There are 15 residues in the CDR3. The CDR3 sequence: CASSLELATIRELFF. CDR3 DNA: TGCGCCAGCAGCTTGGAACTAGCTACCATCCGGGAGCTGTTTTTT.

The rearrangement uses TRBV19 and TRBJ1-1, with a possible D match to TRBD1 (6 bases). This CDR3 region has 12 residues. The V gene's germline CDR1 is LNHDA and CDR2 SQIVND (reference sequence). V shed 4 bases and J shed 11 bases, with 14 bases lying between them. The CDR3 DNA reads as TGTGCCAGTAGTAGGGGTCAGGGGATCGCTTTCTTT. It specifies CASSRGQGIAFF.

The chain employs TRBV28 and TRBJ1-5; no reliable D call. CDR1 is MDHEN and CDR2 is SYDVKM in the germline V gene. The CDR3 covers 12 residues. V lost 2 bases to trimming and J lost 7 bases, with 6 bases between them. DNA for the CDR3: TGTGCCAGCAGTTTACTAACCCAGCCCCAGCATTTT. It is translated as CASSLLTQPQHF.

This rearrangement joins TRBV11-2 to TRBJ1-2; D is possibly TRBD1 (5 bases). Trimming shortened V by 4 bases and J by 2 bases, and 8 bases separated the two germline ends. Germline CDR1 and CDR2: SGHAT and FQNNGV. The CDR3 runs to 13 residues. The CDR3 here is CASSWDGNYGYTF. CDR3 coding DNA: TGTGCCAGCAGCTGGGACGGAAACTATGGCTACACCTTC.

The CDR3: CASSLNPGIRSGGYTF. The CDR3 bases are TGTGCCAGCAGTCTAAATCCCGGGATTAGGTCGGGGGGCTACACCTTC. This rearrangement joins TRBV28 to TRBJ1-2, with D hard to call. The CDR3 runs to 16 residues. V was pared by 5 bases and J by 8 bases, with 24 bases between. CDR1 MDHEN and CDR2 SYDVKM come from the germline V gene.

A few counts support this clone. DNA of the CDR3: TGTGCCAGCAGCCAAGAGCTAGCGGGGAACACAGATACGCAGTATTTT. This sequence encodes CASSQELAGNTDTQYF. This chain links TRBV4-2 with TRBJ2-3, with TRBD2 matching 9 bases. The CDR3 extends over 16 amino acids. Trimming took 0 bases from V and 2 from J; bases not matched to a gene: 3. Looked up from germline, CDR1 is LGHNA and CDR2 is YNFKEQ.

This chain connects TRBV7-8 to TRBJ2-7; D remains ambiguous. The CDR3 loop spans 12 amino acids. Germline V gives CDR1 SGHVS, CDR2 FQNEAQ. V dropped 4 bases and J dropped 2 bases, with 6 bases sitting between them. The CDR3: CASSSRTYEQYF. CDR3 DNA: TGTGCCAGCAGCTCGCGCACCTACGAGCAGTACTTC.

This clone was observed a single time. The V call is TRBV6-5, the J call TRBJ1-2, with 8 nucleotides matching TRBD1. CDR1 MNHEY and CDR2 SVGAGI come from the germline V gene. The CDR3 sequence is 12 residues long. The V and J ends lost 6 bases and 8 bases, in that order; junction bases with no gene match: 5. CDR3 sequence (DNA): TGTGCCAGCAGGCAGGGGGCGCTCGGCTACACCTTC. This sequence encodes CASRQGALGYTF.

The chain links TRBV4-1 to TRBJ1-2; 7 bases match TRBD1. In germline, CDR1 is MGHRA, CDR2 YSYEKL. V was clipped by 3 bases and J by 3 bases; unmatched bases: 10. CDR3 size: 16 residues. CDR3 in DNA: TGCGCCAGCAGCCAGGCCTACGGACAGGCCCACTATGGCTACACCTTC. Encoded protein: CASSQAYGQAHYGYTF.

The chain uses TRBV5-1 and TRBJ2-1, with TRBD2 matching 7 bases. V lost 4 bases, J lost 3 bases, and 10 bases stayed unmatched. CDR3 length: 16 amino acids. The germline V gene has CDR1 SGHRS and CDR2 YFSETQ. The CDR3 reads CASSLYSGVNYNEQFF. In nucleotides, the CDR3 is TGCGCCAGCAGCCTCTACAGCGGGGTTAACTACAATGAGCAGTTCTTC.

The chain employs TRBV2 and TRBJ1-2; 7 bases line up with TRBD1. Germline V gene lookup returns CDR1 SNHLY and CDR2 FYNNEI. V shed 4 bases, J shed 4 bases, and the junction held 9 bases outside the gene matches. The CDR3 sequence is 15 residues long. Here the CDR3 reads CASSAWDSDIYGYTF. In DNA form, the CDR3 reads TGTGCCAGCAGTGCTTGGGACAGCGATATCTATGGCTACACCTTC.

The chain employs TRBV9 and TRBJ1-2; no definite D call. The V end lost 0 bases, the J end lost 4 bases, and 16 bases lay between the germline ends. The germline gives CDR1 SGDLS, CDR2 YYNGEE. The CDR3 covers 16 residues. For the CDR3, the DNA is TGTGCCAGCAGCGTAGACCCCGACGGGGTGGGCTATGGCTACACCTTC. This sequence encodes CASSVDPDGVGYGYTF. Full variable domain (rest looked up from reference TRBV9 and TRBJ1-2): DSGVTQTPKHLITATGQRVTLRCSPRSGDLSVYWYQQSLDQGLQFLIQYYNGEERAKGNILERFSAQQFPDLHSELNLSSLELGDSALYFCASSVDPDGVGYGYTFGSGTRLTVV.

V usage is TRBV2 and J usage is TRBJ2-7; the D gene could be TRBD1 or TRBD2 (5 bases each). Trimming removed 6 bases at V and 4 bases at J, with 22 bases between. The germline gives CDR1 SNHLY, CDR2 FYNNEI. The CDR3 has 16 residues. CDR3 bases: TGTGCCAGCAGAACGGGACGGCGCGTGGAAGGGTACGAGCAGTACTTC. Translating gives CASRTGRRVEGYEQYF.

This clone was detected only once. This sample also contains other DNA sequences that code for the same CDR3. J is TRBJ1-5 and V is TRBV27; the match to TRBD1 covers 8 bases. This CDR3 has 13 amino acids. V shed 6 bases and J 6 bases; nucleotides not matched to a gene: 4. Germline assignment: CDR1 MNHEY and CDR2 SMNVEV (reference sequence). CDR3 in amino acids: CASSRTGIQPQHF. The DNA for the CDR3 is TGTGCCAGCAGCCGGACAGGGATTCAGCCCCAGCATTTT.

This chain joins TRBV6-1 and TRBJ2-3, with D unresolved. The germline V and J ends were trimmed by 6 bases and 6 bases, with 16 bases remaining between them. The CDR3 is made up of 14 amino acids. Germline lookup yields CDR1 MNHNS and CDR2 SASEGT. CDR3 nucleotide sequence: TGTGCCAGCAGGACGGCGCGGAGTACGGATACGCAGTATTTT. As protein: CASRTARSTDTQYF.

The chain uses TRBV11-2 and TRBJ2-2; TRBD1 matches at 7 bases. The CDR3 has 15 residues. CDR1 is SGHAT, CDR2 FQNNGV, per germline. Losses at the gene ends were 4 bases for V and 6 bases for J; bases not matched to a gene: 8. The CDR3 reads CASSWAAGTAGELFF. The CDR3 DNA reads TGTGCCAGCAGCTGGGCGGCCGGGACAGCCGGGGAGCTGTTTTTT. Based on the CDR3 plus reference TRBV11-2 and TRBJ2-2, the full variable domain is EAGVAQSPRYKIIEKRQSVAFWCNPISGHATLYWYQQILGQGPKLLIQFQNNGVVDDSQLPKDRFSAERLKGVDSTLKIQPAKLEDSAVYLCASSWAAGTAGELFFGEGSRLTVL.

The rearrangement joins TRBV15 to TRBJ2-5; a weak D match, TRBD1 (6 bases). The V gene's germline CDR1 is LNHNV and CDR2 YYDKDF (reference sequence). V was pared by 5 bases and J by 4 bases, with 14 bases between. This CDR3 has 14 amino acids. The CDR3 region is CATSPRGGSETQYF. The CDR3 coding sequence is TGTGCCACCAGCCCGCGTGGGGGCTCAGAGACCCAGTACTTC.

The CDR3 spells CASRPQGFSTDTQYF. Written as DNA, the CDR3 is TGCGCCAGCAGACCACAGGGATTTAGCACAGATACGCAGTATTTT. V and J are TRBV4-1 and TRBJ2-3; D is perhaps TRBD1 (6 bases). Germline CDR1 and CDR2: MGHRA and YSYEKL. Trimming took 6 bases from V and 0 from J, leaving 13 bases between them. The CDR3 runs to 15 residues.

The V and J genes are TRBV28 and TRBJ1-6, with D perhaps TRBD1 (5 bases). CDR3 size: 15 residues. Per germline, CDR1 MDHEN and CDR2 SYDVKM. V lost 3 bases and J 10 bases, leaving 16 bases between the germline ends. The CDR3 region has the DNA TGTGCCAGCAGTTTTAGGGGAAGGGGCGGCTCACCCCTCCACTTT. Its translation is CASSFRGRGGSPLHF.

The chain is built from TRBV28 and TRBJ2-7; possibly TRBD1 or TRBD2 for D (5 bases each). This CDR3 is built from 15 residues. Germline V gene sequence: CDR1 MDHEN, CDR2 SYDVKM. The V end was cut by 3 bases, the J end by 3 bases, with 15 bases between. The CDR3: CASSFPVGEIYEQYF. The CDR3 DNA sequence: TGTGCCAGCAGTTTCCCGGTAGGGGAGATCTACGAGCAGTACTTC.

The chain couples TRBV18 to TRBJ2-5, with D maybe TRBD2 (6 bases). This CDR3 has 16 amino acids. The V gene lost 5 bases and the J gene lost 1 base, with 17 bases spanning the gap. Germline V gene data show CDR1 as KGHSH and CDR2 as LQKENI. The CDR3 region has the DNA TGTGCCAGCTCAGCCTTCCGCGGCGGGATCCAAGAGACCCAGTACTTC. Translation: CASSAFRGGIQETQYF.

The chain combines TRBV6-5 with TRBJ2-7, with TRBD2 matching 9 bases. This CDR3 is built from 13 residues. Germline lookup yields CDR1 MNHEY and CDR2 SVGAGI. The J segment lost 3 bases and the V segment lost 8 bases, leaving 5 bases of the junction unmatched. CDR3 bases: TGTGCCAGCGGGCTAGCGGGGAGCTACGAGCAGTACTTC. Encoded protein: CASGLAGSYEQYF.

V usage is TRBV6-4 and J usage is TRBJ2-3; tentative D call: TRBD2 (5 bases). The CDR3 totals 15 residues. CDR1 and CDR2 (germline): MRHNA, SNTAGT. V lost 4 bases and J 3 bases, leaving 14 bases between the germline ends. The CDR3: CASSVPRRVTDTQYF. The CDR3 DNA is TGTGCCAGCAGTGTTCCTCGGCGGGTAACAGATACGCAGTATTTT.